The present TCR beta chain was sequenced within a study of beta chain features in type 1 diabetes. Every participating donor gave one draw, a heparinised blood sample averaging around 0.11 L. Study observations and caveats: Shorter TCRB CDR3s, moderately but significantly so, were found in Type 1 diabetes patients in all four CD4+ subsets.

Looked up from germline, CDR1 is LGHNA and CDR2 is YSLEER. The V and J ends lost 2 bases and 1 base respectively, with 10 bases between them. This CDR3 comprises 15 residues. Investigators reverse transcribed all isolated RNA, so they sequenced expressed TCRB transcripts. The data were produced by immunoSEQ multiplex PCR, yet TCRdb's version contains in-frame clones alone and is incomplete. This sample yields around 290,000 clones, of which about 8.5% are seen a single time; 1% belongs to the top ten. As concerns this clone: Antigen unknown.

Material: central memory CD4+ T cells from blood. The genes are TRBV4-3 and TRBJ2-3; the D gene is possibly TRBD2 (6 bases). The receptor was isolated from a woman aged 18-29 years in good health. The CDR3 DNA reads TGCGCCAGCAGCCAATCTCTAGCGCGCACAGATACGCAGTATTTT. Its protein is CASSQSLARTDTQYF.